Following are 21 T cell receptor beta chains from one sample sequenced in a study of Ad26.COV2.S vaccination and SARS-CoV-2 variants. Clones were read by immunoSEQ multiplex PCR, and TCRdb kept only the in-frame ones, dropping some. The table records 350,000 to 400,000 clones, 80% to 90% of them present only once. The treatment denotes: over 15 received Ad26.COV2.S at low or high dose, single or two shots; about 5 received placebo; per-sample allocation not given. Sampling happened 63 days after the first vaccine or placebo injection. The specimen was peripheral blood, collected in a trial of Ad26.COV2.S vaccine versus placebo. The receptors shown here come from a person aged 18-65 years who received the Ad26.COV2.S COVID-19 vaccine or a placebo.

The V and J genes are TRBV19 and TRBJ1-2; no firm D call. Looked up from germline, CDR1 is LNHDA and CDR2 is SQIVND (reference sequence). V lost 9 bases, J lost 4 bases, and 12 bases lay in between. The CDR3 loop spans 12 amino acids. CDR3 sequence reads: CASNQAFYGYTF. DNA of the CDR3: TGTGCCAGCAACCAGGCCTTCTATGGCTACACCTTC.

The chain has TRBV7-9 and TRBJ2-1, with D maybe TRBD2 (5 bases). CDR1 and CDR2 from the germline V gene are SEHNR and FQNEAQ (reference sequence). The CDR3 spans 15 residues. Trimming cost V 4 bases and J 0 bases, with 10 bases left between them. CDR3 sequence (DNA): TGTGCCAGCAGCTCCGGGATGTACTCCTACAATGAGCAGTTCTTC. This sequence encodes CASSSGMYSYNEQFF. The whole variable domain, filled in from reference TRBV7-9 and TRBJ2-1, reads DTGVSQNPRHKITKRGQNVTFRCDPISEHNRLYWYRQTLGQGPEFLTYFQNEAQLEKSRLLSDRFSAERPKGSFSTLEIQRTEQGDSAMYLCASSSGMYSYNEQFFGPGTRLTVL.

V is TRBV11-2 and J is TRBJ2-2, with 7 bases fitting TRBD1. Germline CDR1 and CDR2: SGHAT and FQNNGV. V shed 5 bases, J shed 4 bases, and the junction held 13 bases outside the gene matches. CDR3 size: 17 residues. Here the CDR3 reads CASSEYRGYPFTGELFF. In nucleotides, the CDR3 is TGTGCCAGCAGCGAGTACAGGGGTTACCCCTTCACCGGGGAGCTGTTTTTT.

This chain connects TRBV10-1 to TRBJ2-2; D may be TRBD2 (5 bases). CDR1 WNHNN and CDR2 SYGVQD come from the germline V gene (reference sequence). The CDR3 consists of 17 residues. V gave up 2 bases and J gave up 0 bases, with 13 bases separating them. CDR3 region: CASSENEGPTNTGELFF. CDR3 in DNA: TGCGCCAGCAGTGAGAACGAGGGCCCCACGAACACCGGGGAGCTGTTTTTT.

V is TRBV6-5 and J is TRBJ2-1; D ambiguous. The CDR3 covers 16 residues. CDR1 is MNHEY, CDR2 SVGAGI, per germline. V dropped 2 bases and J dropped 4 bases, with 15 bases sitting between them. The DNA for the CDR3 is TGTGCCAGCAGTTACAACGGTGTGAAGTCTTACAATGAGCAGTTCTTC. Its translation is CASSYNGVKSYNEQFF.

The chain is built from TRBV5-4 and TRBJ1-1; the match to TRBD1 covers 7 bases. J lost 7 bases, V lost 5 bases, and 8 bases had no gene match. CDR3 length: 13 residues. Germline V gene sequence: CDR1 SGHNT, CDR2 YYREEE (reference sequence). This chain's CDR3 is CASSFGQEREAFF. CDR3 DNA sequence: TGTGCCAGCAGTTTTGGACAGGAACGTGAAGCTTTCTTT.

The chain combines TRBV6-5 with TRBJ2-7, with 7 bases identical to TRBD1. Germline V gene data show CDR1 as MNHEY and CDR2 as SVGAGI. Trimming cost V 5 bases and J 3 bases; bases outside gene matches: 7. The CDR3 is 14 amino acids. CDR3 nucleotides: TGTGCCAGCAGTCACGTAACAGGGGTCTACGAGCAGTACTTC. This encodes CASSHVTGVYEQYF.

This clone was counted a single time. The chain combines TRBV11-2 with TRBJ2-2; D may be TRBD1 (6 bases). Germline CDR1 is SGHAT and CDR2 is FQNNGV. The CDR3 is 15 residues long. V was shortened by 2 bases and J by 3 bases, with 10 bases between the two germline ends. For the CDR3, the DNA is TGTGCCAGCAGCTTATCGGACAGATACACCGGGGAGCTGTTTTTT. Its protein product is CASSLSDRYTGELFF.

The V and J genes are TRBV6-6 and TRBJ2-1; D not resolved. This CDR3 has 13 residues. The V gene lost 3 bases and the J gene lost 5 bases, with 8 bases spanning the gap. Germline CDR1 is MNHNY and CDR2 is SVGAGI (reference sequence). CDR3 in DNA: TGTGCCAGCAGTTATGCGATGAACAATGAGCAGTTCTTC. Protein product: CASSYAMNNEQFF.

In nucleotides, the CDR3 is TGTGCCAGCAGCTCCTGGAACTACAATGAGCAGTTCTTC. The encoded protein is CASSSWNYNEQFF. The J gene is TRBJ2-1, the V gene TRBV3-1 (or the pseudogene TRBV3-2), with D uncertain. The CDR3 totals 13 residues. Germline V gene lookup returns CDR1 LGHDT and CDR2 YNNKEL (reference sequence). Trimming pared 5 bases from V and 3 bases from J, leaving 8 bases between.

The chain combines TRBV19 with TRBJ1-1; D ambiguous. V dropped 8 bases and J dropped 1 base, with 11 bases sitting between them. The length of the CDR3 is 13 residues. CDR1 is LNHDA, CDR2 SQIVND, per germline (reference sequence). The CDR3 DNA is TGTGCCAGTCAGGCAACAGCGAACACTGAAGCTTTCTTT. It specifies CASQATANTEAFF.

The CDR3, as DNA: TGCAGTGCTAGTCTGCCGGGGGGTAATGAGCAGTTCTTC. This codes for CSASLPGGNEQFF. The rearrangement links TRBV20-1 to TRBJ2-1, with TRBD2 identical over 7 bases. From germline, CDR1 is DFQATT and CDR2 SNEGSKA (reference sequence). Trimming took 3 bases from V and 7 from J; bases not matched to a gene: 6. This CDR3 contains 13 residues.

This clone came up once. The chain joins TRBV11-2 to TRBJ1-2; 7 positions match TRBD1. J lost 8 bases, V lost 0 bases, and 12 bases had no gene match. The germline V gene has CDR1 SGHAT and CDR2 FQNNGV. The CDR3 runs 16 residues. Written as DNA, the CDR3 is TGTGCCAGCAGCTTAGAAATGAGACAGGGTCCATTCGGCTACACCTTC. It encodes CASSLEMRQGPFGYTF.

This chain joins TRBV25-1 and TRBJ1-1; D possibly corresponds to TRBD1 (6 bases). Per the germline V gene, CDR1 is MGHDK and CDR2 is SYGVNS. V shed 3 bases and J shed 5 bases, with 16 bases lying between them. The CDR3 has 15 residues. Here the CDR3 reads CASSDPKQGWTEAFF. The CDR3 region has the DNA TGTGCCAGCAGTGATCCCAAACAGGGTTGGACTGAAGCTTTCTTT.

The rearrangement joins TRBV6-5 to TRBJ2-2; 14 nucleotides line up with TRBD2. Germline V lookup: CDR1 MNHEY, CDR2 SVGAGI. The CDR3 has 15 amino acids. J gave up 7 bases and V 4 bases, and 2 bases lay outside the gene matches. The CDR3 nucleotides read TGTGCCAGCAGTTCGACTAGCGGGAGGGTCGGGGAGCTGTTTTTT. Protein product: CASSSTSGRVGELFF.

Concerning this clone itself: Other DNA sequences within the sample encode an identical CDR3. The DNA of the CDR3 is TGTGCCAGTAGGACGTCGGGGACTGCTAACTATGGCTACACCTTC. Protein sequence: CASRTSGTANYGYTF. J is TRBJ1-2 and V is TRBV19; TRBD1 might be the D (5 bases). Trimming cost V 6 bases and J 0 bases, with 14 bases left between them. Germline assignment: CDR1 LNHDA and CDR2 SQIVND (reference sequence). The CDR3 runs 15 residues.

The chain's CDR3 is CASSRPGLGGAGELFF. For the CDR3, the DNA is TGTGCCAGCAGCCGCCCCGGCCTGGGAGGGGCCGGGGAGCTGTTTTTT. This sequence joins TRBV6-2 or TRBV6-3 and TRBJ2-2; 7 bases are shared with TRBD2. Germline V gene lookup returns CDR1 MNHEY and CDR2 SVGEGT. The J segment lost 6 bases and the V segment lost 6 bases, leaving 13 bases of the junction unmatched. This CDR3 spans 16 amino acids.

The chain couples TRBV6-5 to TRBJ1-1, with D unresolved. CDR1 MNHEY and CDR2 SVGAGI come from the germline V gene. The CDR3 consists of 13 residues. V was trimmed by 8 bases and J by 1 base, leaving 11 bases between them. The CDR3 is CASSSAENTEAFF. In DNA form, the CDR3 reads TGTGCCAGCTCCTCCGCGGAGAACACTGAAGCTTTCTTT.

This chain uses TRBV4-1 with TRBJ1-6; no definite D call. V shed 1 base and J shed 7 bases, with 11 bases lying between them. CDR1 is MGHRA and CDR2 is YSYEKL in the germline V gene. This CDR3 contains 15 residues. This chain's CDR3 is CASSQGRARNSPLHF. In DNA, the CDR3 is TGCGCCAGCAGCCAAGGAAGAGCGAGAAATTCACCCCTCCACTTT.

The rearrangement uses TRBV4-3 and TRBJ1-4; 7 nucleotides align to TRBD1. CDR1 LGHNA and CDR2 YSLEER come from the germline V gene. This CDR3 has 14 amino acids. V lost 6 bases, J lost 6 bases, and 7 bases stayed unmatched. CDR3 nucleotides: TGCGCCAGCAGAATCCAGGGGGTTGATGAAAAACTGTTTTTT. Protein sequence: CASRIQGVDEKLFF.

Notes on this clone: This same CDR3 is encoded by further DNA sequences in the sample. The chain links TRBV6-6 to TRBJ1-6; no definite D call. This CDR3 comprises 16 residues. V was trimmed by 0 bases and J by 4 bases, leaving 10 bases between them. Germline CDR1 reads MNHNY; CDR2 reads SVGAGI (reference sequence). The CDR3 DNA is TGTGCCAGCAGTTACTCGTATCCTACTTATAATTCACCCCTCCACTTT. Translating it yields CASSYSYPTYNSPLHF.